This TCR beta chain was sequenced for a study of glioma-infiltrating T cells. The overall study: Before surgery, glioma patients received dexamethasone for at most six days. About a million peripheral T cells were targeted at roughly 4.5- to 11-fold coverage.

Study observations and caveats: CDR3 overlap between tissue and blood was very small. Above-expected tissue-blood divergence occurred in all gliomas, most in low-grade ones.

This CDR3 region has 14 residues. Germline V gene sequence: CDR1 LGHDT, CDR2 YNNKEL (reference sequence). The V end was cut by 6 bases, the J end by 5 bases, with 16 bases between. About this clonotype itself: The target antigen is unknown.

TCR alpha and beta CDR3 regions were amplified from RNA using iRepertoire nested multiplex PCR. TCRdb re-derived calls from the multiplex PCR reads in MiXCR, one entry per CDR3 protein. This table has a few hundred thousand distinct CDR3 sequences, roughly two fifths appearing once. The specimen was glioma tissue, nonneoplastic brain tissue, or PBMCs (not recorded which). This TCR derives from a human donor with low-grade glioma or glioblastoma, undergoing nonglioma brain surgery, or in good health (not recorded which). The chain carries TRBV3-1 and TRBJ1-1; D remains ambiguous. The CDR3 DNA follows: TGTGCCAGCAGACAACGGTCTATTCGGACTGAAGCTTTCTTT. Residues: CASRQRSIRTEAFF.